A single sample is the source of the 28 T cell receptor beta chains below, sequenced in a study of blood T cell repertoires in COVID-19. TCRdb's table, derived via immunoSEQ multiplex PCR, lists solely in-frame clones and lacks some. The sample holds 150,000 to 200,000 clones; 79% are singletons and the top ten take about 7.8%. Specimen: peripheral blood. Receptors were obtained from a woman aged 55-70 years with COVID-19, enrolled during active disease.

The chain carries TRBV9 and TRBJ1-5, with TRBD1 matching 7 bases. The CDR3 consists of 14 residues. Looked up from germline, CDR1 is SGDLS and CDR2 is YYNGEE. V was clipped by 0 bases and J by 6 bases; unmatched bases: 3. CDR3 sequence (DNA): TGTGCCAGCAGCGTAGGACAGGGAGGTCAGCCCCAGCATTTT. This encodes CASSVGQGGQPQHF.

J is TRBJ2-3 and V is TRBV25-1, with D maybe TRBD1 (6 bases). The CDR3 contains 11 residues. V dropped 6 bases and J dropped 6 bases, with 7 bases sitting between them. CDR1 and CDR2 from the germline V gene are MGHDK and SYGVNS. The CDR3 sequence: CASSDRDTQYF. The CDR3 DNA sequence: TGTGCCAGCAGCGACAGGGATACGCAGTATTTT.

V is TRBV10-3 and J is TRBJ2-7; 12 bases line up with TRBD2. The trim removed 6 bases at V and 5 bases at J, leaving 5 bases unmatched. Germline V gene sequence: CDR1 ENHRY, CDR2 SYGVKD. The CDR3 runs to 14 residues. The CDR3 bases are TGTGCCATCAGCCCGACTAGCGGGAGTGACGAGCAGTACTTC. Its translation: CAISPTSGSDEQYF.

This chain uses TRBV30 with TRBJ1-5; D not resolved. V was shortened by 4 bases and J by 6 bases, with 16 bases between the two germline ends. The germline V gene has CDR1 GTSNPN and CDR2 SVGIG (reference sequence). The CDR3 runs 14 residues. In nucleotides, the CDR3 is TGTGCCTGGACCGACGGTCAGGCGGGTCAGCCCCAGCATTTT. Protein: CAWTDGQAGQPQHF.

The chain employs TRBV24-1 and TRBJ2-1, with D perhaps TRBD2 (6 bases). The V end was cut by 4 bases, the J end by 6 bases, with 18 bases between. This CDR3 is 16 amino acids long. Germline V gene sequence: CDR1 KGHDR, CDR2 SFDVKD. The CDR3 bases are TGTGCCACCAGTGACATGACTGGAGGGGTGGGCAATGAGCAGTTCTTC. This codes for CATSDMTGGVGNEQFF.

V is TRBV19 and J is TRBJ2-3; D ambiguous. CDR1 and CDR2 from the germline V gene are LNHDA and SQIVND (reference sequence). Trimming pared 2 bases from V and 5 bases from J, leaving 14 bases between. The CDR3 sequence is 15 residues long. The DNA for the CDR3 is TGTGCCAGTAGTATAACAGTAAAGGCAGGAGATACGCAGTATTTT. Translation gives CASSITVKAGDTQYF.

V is TRBV7-2 and J is TRBJ2-3; D ambiguous. The CDR3 has 13 residues. With 5 bases removed from V and 0 bases from J, the gap between germline ends came to 6 bases. From germline, CDR1 is SGHTA and CDR2 FQGNSA. CDR3: CASSVTSTDTQYF. CDR3 nucleotide sequence: TGTGCCAGCAGCGTCACTAGCACAGATACGCAGTATTTT.

This chain uses TRBV27 with TRBJ1-2; D remains ambiguous. CDR1 is MNHEY, CDR2 SMNVEV, per germline (reference sequence). V lost 1 base to trimming and J lost 5 bases, with 14 bases between them. CDR3 length: 15 amino acids. The CDR3 DNA is TGTGCCAGCAGTTTATTACCGGGGAGGTGGTATGGCTACACCTTC. Protein product: CASSLLPGRWYGYTF.

The chain employs TRBV6-5 and TRBJ1-1, with D maybe TRBD1 (5 bases). V was clipped by 5 bases and J by 3 bases, with 10 bases between them. This CDR3 is 13 amino acids long. CDR1 is MNHEY, CDR2 SVGAGI, per germline. DNA for the CDR3: TGTGCCAGCAGTCCCCGGGGGGACACTGAAGCTTTCTTT. Protein sequence: CASSPRGDTEAFF.

V and J are TRBV4-3 and TRBJ1-4, with a tentative D call TRBD1 (6 bases). The germline V gene encodes CDR1 LGHNA and CDR2 YSLEER. V lost 0 bases to trimming and J lost 8 bases, with 10 bases between them. The CDR3 contains 14 residues. The CDR3 loop is CASSQDADREKLFF. In DNA form, the CDR3 reads TGCGCCAGCAGCCAAGATGCTGACAGGGAAAAACTGTTTTTT.

The CDR3 loop is CASSTRTGSVSEQYF. CDR3 in DNA: TGTGCCAGTAGTACAAGGACAGGGAGTGTCTCCGAGCAGTACTTC. This chain links TRBV19 with TRBJ2-7; 8 positions agree with TRBD1. This CDR3 region has 15 residues. J gave up 6 bases and V 4 bases, and 11 bases lay outside the gene matches. Germline V gene sequence: CDR1 LNHDA, CDR2 SQIVND (reference sequence).

The rearrangement joins TRBV2 to TRBJ1-6; D may be TRBD1 (5 bases). CDR1 and CDR2 (germline): SNHLY, FYNNEI. V was trimmed by 6 bases and J by 9 bases, leaving 12 bases between them. The CDR3 is 13 residues long. In nucleotides, the CDR3 is TGTGCCAGCAGAGGGACTCGGGGTTCACCCCTCCACTTT. This codes for CASRGTRGSPLHF.

The rearrangement uses TRBV27 and TRBJ2-7; D is uncertain. Germline loops: CDR1 MNHEY, CDR2 SMNVEV (reference sequence). The CDR3 has 9 residues. CDR3 protein: CAIPLVPPV. The CDR3 region has the DNA TGTGCCATCCCTCTCGTCCCCCCGGTC.

This clone was observed a handful of times. V gene TRBV12-5 combines with J gene TRBJ2-7, with 8 bases aligning to TRBD2. This CDR3 is built from 15 residues. Trimming took 6 bases from V and 0 from J; bases not matched to a gene: 7. Germline CDR1 is LGHNT and CDR2 is FRNRAP. CDR3 loop: CASGEKRESSYEQYF. DNA of the CDR3: TGTGCTAGTGGGGAAAAGCGGGAGAGCTCCTACGAGCAGTACTTC.

In nucleotides, the CDR3 is TGTGCCAGCAGCTTAAGTCCTAGCGGGGGATATACGCAGTATTTT. Translation: CASSLSPSGGYTQYF. J is TRBJ2-3 and V is TRBV7-3; 10 nucleotides line up with TRBD2. The CDR3 loop spans 15 amino acids. The trim removed 1 base at V and 7 bases at J, leaving 5 bases unmatched. Germline V gene data show CDR1 as SGHTA and CDR2 as FQGTGA.

The chain joins TRBV30 to TRBJ2-7; 7 bases are a match to TRBD1. The CDR3 runs to 13 residues. Per germline, CDR1 GTSNPN and CDR2 SVGIG (reference sequence). Unmatched junction bases numbered 4, after V lost 3 bases and J lost 2 bases. The CDR3 loop is CAWSTGATYEQYF. CDR3 nucleotides: TGTGCCTGGAGCACAGGGGCAACCTACGAGCAGTACTTC.

The chain joins TRBV6-2 or TRBV6-3 to TRBJ2-3, with D possibly TRBD2 on 6 matching bases. Germline V lookup: CDR1 MNHEY, CDR2 SVGEGT. Trimming pared 2 bases from V and 2 bases from J, leaving 20 bases between. The CDR3 has 18 residues. CDR3 in DNA: TGTGCCAGCAGTTACACGGGCGGACTACTCCTCATCACAGATACGCAGTATTTT. This sequence encodes CASSYTGGLLLITDTQYF.

The V gene is TRBV29-1, the J gene TRBJ1-4; 8 positions match TRBD1. Germline V gene sequence: CDR1 SQVTM, CDR2 ANQGSEA. This CDR3 contains 13 residues. After removal of 7 bases from V and 3 bases from J, the junction contained 4 bases not matched to a gene. The CDR3 sequence is CSGQGAPNEKLFF. DNA for the CDR3: TGCAGCGGGCAGGGGGCGCCTAATGAAAAACTGTTTTTT. Full variable domain (remainder filled in from reference TRBV29-1 and TRBJ1-4): SAVISQKPSRDICQRGTSLTIQCQVDSQVTMMFWYRQQPGQSLTLIATANQGSEATYESGFVIDKFPISRPNLTFSTLTVSNMSPEDSSIYLCSGQGAPNEKLFFGSGTQLSVL.

With respect to this clone: One end of the junction is discordant with germline, which a read error may explain. The V gene is TRBV4-3, the J gene TRBJ1-5; 7 bases line up with TRBD1. The length of the CDR3 is 14 residues. CDR1 and CDR2 from the germline V gene are LGHNA and YSLEER. The CDR3 loop reads CASSQGQDNQPQHF. In DNA form, the CDR3 reads TGCGCCAGCAGTCAAGGACAGGACAATCAGCCCCAGCATTTT.

The chain links TRBV11-2 to TRBJ2-3; the match to TRBD2 covers 7 bases. Trimming removed 1 base from V and 4 bases from J; junction bases left unmatched: 2. The V gene's germline CDR1 is SGHAT and CDR2 FQNNGV. The CDR3 length is 14 residues. CDR3 nucleotides: TGTGCCAGCAGCTTAGTAGCGGGTTCAGATACGCAGTATTTT. Translated, it gives CASSLVAGSDTQYF.

The V and J genes are TRBV19 and TRBJ2-7, with D uncertain. The germline V and J ends were trimmed by 5 bases and 2 bases, with 13 bases remaining between them. The CDR3 has 14 amino acids. The germline V gene encodes CDR1 LNHDA and CDR2 SQIVND (reference sequence). CDR3 DNA sequence: TGTGCCAGTAGTCCCCCGCCAGGTACCTACGAGCAGTACGTC. Translation gives CASSPPPGTYEQYV.

The rearrangement uses TRBV7-9 and TRBJ2-1; 12 bases align to TRBD2. Per the germline V gene, CDR1 is SEHNR and CDR2 is FQNEAQ (reference sequence). The CDR3 loop spans 17 amino acids. The V segment lost 1 base and the J segment 4 bases; nucleotides outside the gene matches: 5. Here the CDR3 reads CASSLGSLAGGYNEQFF. The DNA for the CDR3 is TGTGCCAGCAGCTTAGGATCCCTAGCGGGAGGGTACAATGAGCAGTTCTTC.

The chain employs TRBV27 and TRBJ2-1; TRBD1 might be the D (6 bases). The germline V and J ends were trimmed by 3 bases and 15 bases, with 15 bases remaining between them. Germline lookup yields CDR1 MNHEY and CDR2 SMNVEV (reference sequence). The CDR3 sequence is 12 residues long. The CDR3 coding sequence is TGTGCCAGCAGTTTGAGGGGACACCCGGGGTTCTTC. Translated: CASSLRGHPGFF.

V gene TRBV11-2 combines with J gene TRBJ1-5, with D maybe TRBD1 (6 bases). The ends were cut back, 2 bases at V and 4 bases at J, with 12 bases in the middle. Per germline, CDR1 SGHAT and CDR2 FQNNGV. CDR3 length: 15 residues. This chain's CDR3 is CASSLRGGPNQPQHF. For the CDR3, the DNA is TGTGCCAGCAGCTTAAGGGGGGGACCAAATCAGCCCCAGCATTTT.

Written as DNA, the CDR3 is TGTGCCAGCAGACCTTTGGGGGGTAACTACGAGCAGTACTTC. It is translated as CASRPLGGNYEQYF. The chain has TRBV27 and TRBJ2-7; D is perhaps TRBD2 (6 bases). Germline CDR1 and CDR2: MNHEY and SMNVEV (reference sequence). CDR3 length: 14 residues. V lost 6 bases and J 3 bases, leaving 15 bases between the germline ends.

The chain uses TRBV7-9 and TRBJ1-4, with D perhaps matching TRBD1 (5 bases). This CDR3 is built from 14 residues. Germline V lookup: CDR1 SEHNR, CDR2 FQNEAQ (reference sequence). Deletions cut 0 bases from V and 7 bases from J, with 9 bases between. The CDR3 nucleotides read TGTGCCAGCAGCTTAGCGCTGACAGCTGAAAAACTGTTTTTT. Its translation: CASSLALTAEKLFF.

The gene calls are TRBV29-1 and TRBJ1-5, with D perhaps matching TRBD1 (6 bases). The CDR3 has 13 amino acids. The V end lost 6 bases, the J end lost 0 bases, and 9 bases lay between the germline ends. Germline CDR1 SQVTM, CDR2 ANQGSEA. The CDR3 coding sequence is TGCAGCGTCCAGGACAGTAGCAATCAGCCCCAGCATTTT. This sequence encodes CSVQDSSNQPQHF.

This clone has just one count. The chain combines TRBV3-1 (or the pseudogene TRBV3-2) with TRBJ2-3; TRBD2 aligns across 10 bases. The CDR3 length is 15 residues. CDR1 is LGHDT and CDR2 is YNNKEL in the germline V gene (reference sequence). The V segment lost 1 base and the J segment 4 bases; nucleotides outside the gene matches: 2. This chain's CDR3 is CASSQATSGADTQYF. The DNA for the CDR3 is TGTGCCAGCAGCCAAGCCACTAGCGGGGCAGATACGCAGTATTTT.